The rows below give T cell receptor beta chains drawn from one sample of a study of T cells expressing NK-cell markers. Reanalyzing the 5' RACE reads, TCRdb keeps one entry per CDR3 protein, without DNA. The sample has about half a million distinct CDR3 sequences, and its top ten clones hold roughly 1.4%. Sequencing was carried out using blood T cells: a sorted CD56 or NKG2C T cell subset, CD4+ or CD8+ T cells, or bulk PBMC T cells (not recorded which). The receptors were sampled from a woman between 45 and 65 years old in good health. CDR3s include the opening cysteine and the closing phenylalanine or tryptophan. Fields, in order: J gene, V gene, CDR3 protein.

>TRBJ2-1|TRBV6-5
CASSAAGLENEQFF
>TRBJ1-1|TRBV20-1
CSAAREGTGLNTEAFF
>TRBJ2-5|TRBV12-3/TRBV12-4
CASSSWEDQETQYF
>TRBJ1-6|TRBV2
CASSDGGDNSPLHF
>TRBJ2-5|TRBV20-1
CSASQRPDRAVTQYF
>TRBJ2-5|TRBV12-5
CASGFATVQETQYF
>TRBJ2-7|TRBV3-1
CASSQGGLGREQYF
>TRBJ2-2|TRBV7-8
CASSVDRALTGELFF
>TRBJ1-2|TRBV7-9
CASSPPLGSPGTYGYTF
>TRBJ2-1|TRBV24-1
CATSDARRQNYNEQFF
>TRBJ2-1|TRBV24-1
CATSDVGQGWNSYNEQFF
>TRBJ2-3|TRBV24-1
CATSDGLAGLTDTQYF
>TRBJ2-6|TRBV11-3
CASRLRGVSGANVLTF
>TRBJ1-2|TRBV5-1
CASSPRDRDFNGYTF
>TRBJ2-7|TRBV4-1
CASSLKRTAFDEQYF
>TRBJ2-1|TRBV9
CASSVAWGQASEQFF
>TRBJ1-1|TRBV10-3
CAIKQGAANTEAFF
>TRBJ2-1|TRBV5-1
CASSSTSREHNEQFF
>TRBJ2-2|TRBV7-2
CASSLDATSGSGGELFF
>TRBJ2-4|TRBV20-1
CSARGGTSGRLAKNIQYF
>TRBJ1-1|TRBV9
CASSEQGWNTEAFF
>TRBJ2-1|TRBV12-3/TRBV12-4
CATSRGGNEQFF
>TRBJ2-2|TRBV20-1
CSARPGFTGGNTGELFF
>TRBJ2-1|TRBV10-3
CATAGILDEQFF
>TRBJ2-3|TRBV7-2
CASSTQTSGRVGSDTQYF
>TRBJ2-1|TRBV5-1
CASSREALNEQFF
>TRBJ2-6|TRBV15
CATSRGSWGDGANVLTF
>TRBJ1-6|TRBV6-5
CASSFLGAENSPLHF
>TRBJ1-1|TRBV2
CASMESGVNTEAFF
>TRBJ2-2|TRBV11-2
CASSLEGRRTGELFF
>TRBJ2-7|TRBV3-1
CASSQDHGVAEQYF
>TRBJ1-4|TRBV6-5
CASSYSGTAQEKLFF
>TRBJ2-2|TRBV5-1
CASREEGVTGELFF
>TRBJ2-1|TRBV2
CASSRVRETYNEQFF
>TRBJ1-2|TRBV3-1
CASSQGDRGPYGYTF
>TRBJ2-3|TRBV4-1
CASSQDTQRGSSTDTQYF
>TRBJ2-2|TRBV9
CASSSRAGGPGELFF
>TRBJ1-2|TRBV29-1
CSVHGTVGRGYTF
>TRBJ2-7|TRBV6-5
CASSWSGAPYEQYF
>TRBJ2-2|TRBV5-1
CASSLAATYTGELFF
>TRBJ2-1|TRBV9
CASSVLIARNEQFF
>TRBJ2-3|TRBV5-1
CASRRTGTSGSWSDTQYF
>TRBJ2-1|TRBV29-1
CSVGDRGLSYNEQFF
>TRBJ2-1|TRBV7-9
CASSLTSGRLNNEQFF
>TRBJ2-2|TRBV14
CASSRREGLAGTGELFF
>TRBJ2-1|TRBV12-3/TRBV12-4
CASSLGTGLYNEQFF
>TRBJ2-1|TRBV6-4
CASSRERYNEQFF
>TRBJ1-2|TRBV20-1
CSARQGGYGYTF
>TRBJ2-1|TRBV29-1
CSVEGLAGAYNEQFF
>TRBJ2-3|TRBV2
CASRAFSTDTQYF
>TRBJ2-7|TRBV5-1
CASSQGLAGAVQYF
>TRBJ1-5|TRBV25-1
CASSDRLEVQPQHF
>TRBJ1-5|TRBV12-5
CASGRGPNNQPQHF
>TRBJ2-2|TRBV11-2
CASSLEVGAETGELFF
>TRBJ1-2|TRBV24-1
CATSDPGTAYGYTF
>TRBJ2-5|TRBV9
CASSSRRRETQYF
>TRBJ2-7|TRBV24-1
CATSLRGPGAGEQYF